The clone carrying this T cell receptor beta chain was observed many times. The antigen remains unidentified. A single record per CDR3 protein comes from TCRdb applying MiXCR to the 5' RACE reads. The sample includes thousands of distinct CDR3 sequences, 14% seen only once; the top ten take 13% to 15%. The CDR3 extends over 13 amino acids. V gave up 7 bases and J gave up 9 bases; unmatched junction bases: 10. Germline lookup yields CDR1 SQVTM and CDR2 ANQGSEA. Stated time point: sample taken at primary tumor resection. The donors were 72 patients with non-small cell lung cancer that was early-stage and untreated. The input material, whole RNA from tumor, nontumor lung or frozen PBMC, was sequenced unsorted. This specimen comes from a study of spatial heterogeneity in lung cancer. At the level of the study: TCR transcript abundance in tumor regions was strongly correlated with the T cell module score obtained from matched bulk RNA-seq. Study results and limitations: Within tumors, counts of expanded alpha and beta TCRs tracked tumor mutation counts.

The TCR comes from a male donor with early-stage non-small cell lung cancer. The rearrangement joins TRBV29-1 to TRBJ2-1; 9 bases align to TRBD1. The sample was lung tumor tissue, taken at surgery. The CDR3: CSGGTGTGGEQFF. CDR3 bases: TGCAGCGGTGGGACAGGGACAGGTGGTGAGCAGTTCTTC.